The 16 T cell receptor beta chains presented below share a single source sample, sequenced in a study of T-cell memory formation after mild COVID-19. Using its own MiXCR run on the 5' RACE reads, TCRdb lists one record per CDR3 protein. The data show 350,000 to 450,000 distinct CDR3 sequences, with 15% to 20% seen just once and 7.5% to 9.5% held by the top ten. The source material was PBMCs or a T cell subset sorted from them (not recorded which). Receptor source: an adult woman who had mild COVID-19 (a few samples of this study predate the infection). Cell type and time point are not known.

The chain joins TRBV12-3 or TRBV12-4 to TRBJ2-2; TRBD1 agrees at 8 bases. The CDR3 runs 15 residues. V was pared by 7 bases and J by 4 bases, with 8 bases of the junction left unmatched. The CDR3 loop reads CASNQLGQGTGELFF. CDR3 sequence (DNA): TGTGCCAGCAATCAACTCGGACAGGGCACCGGGGAGCTGTTTTTT.

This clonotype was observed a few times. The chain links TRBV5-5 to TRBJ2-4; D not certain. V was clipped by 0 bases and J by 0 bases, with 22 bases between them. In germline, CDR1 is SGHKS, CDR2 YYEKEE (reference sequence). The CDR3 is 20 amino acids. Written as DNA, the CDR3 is TGTGCCAGCAGCTTGGAAAGGGCCTCCCAGCAAACACTAGCCAAAAACATTCAGTACTTC. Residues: CASSLERASQQTLAKNIQYF.

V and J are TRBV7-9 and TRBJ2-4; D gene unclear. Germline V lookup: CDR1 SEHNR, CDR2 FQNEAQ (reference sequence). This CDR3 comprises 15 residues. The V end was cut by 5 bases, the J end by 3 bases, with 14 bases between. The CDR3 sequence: CASSGQGVVKNIQYF. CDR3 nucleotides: TGTGCCAGCAGCGGCCAAGGAGTAGTCAAAAACATTCAGTACTTC.

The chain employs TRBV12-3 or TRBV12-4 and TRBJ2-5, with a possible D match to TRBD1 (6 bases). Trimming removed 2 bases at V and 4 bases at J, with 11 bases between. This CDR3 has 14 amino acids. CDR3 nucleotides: TGTGCCAGCAGTTTACGTACAGGGCCAGAGACCCAGTACTTC. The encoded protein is CASSLRTGPETQYF.

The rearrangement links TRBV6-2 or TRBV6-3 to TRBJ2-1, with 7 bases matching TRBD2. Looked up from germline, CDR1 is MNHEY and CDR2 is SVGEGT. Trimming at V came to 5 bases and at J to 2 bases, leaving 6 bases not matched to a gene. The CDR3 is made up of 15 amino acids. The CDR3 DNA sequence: TGTGCCAGCAGTCCCGGGGGGAATCCCTACAATGAGCAGTTCTTC. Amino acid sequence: CASSPGGNPYNEQFF.

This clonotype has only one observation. This CDR3 reads CATSDFRETDTQYF. The CDR3 DNA is TGTGCCACCAGTGATTTCAGAGAGACAGATACGCAGTATTTT. The chain uses TRBV24-1 and TRBJ2-3; D remains ambiguous. Germline V gene sequence: CDR1 KGHDR, CDR2 SFDVKD. V was pared by 1 base and J by 3 bases, with 7 bases between. CDR3 length: 14 amino acids.

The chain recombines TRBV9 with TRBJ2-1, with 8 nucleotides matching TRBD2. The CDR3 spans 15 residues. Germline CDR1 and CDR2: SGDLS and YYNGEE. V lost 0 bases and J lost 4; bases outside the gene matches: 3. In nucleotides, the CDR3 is TGTGCCAGCAGCGTAGAAGCGGGAGAGTACAATGAGCAGTTCTTC. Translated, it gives CASSVEAGEYNEQFF.

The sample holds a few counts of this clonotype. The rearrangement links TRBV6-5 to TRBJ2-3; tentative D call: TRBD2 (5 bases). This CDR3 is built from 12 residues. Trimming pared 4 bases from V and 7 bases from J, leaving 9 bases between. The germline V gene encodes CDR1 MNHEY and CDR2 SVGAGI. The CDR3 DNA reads TGTGCCAGCAGTTCCCCGGGATATACGCAGTATTTT. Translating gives CASSSPGYTQYF.

The DNA of the CDR3 is TGTGCCAGCAGTTTCGGACAGGGCCGCAACCTTTTGAACACTGAAGCTTTCTTT. This gives the protein CASSFGQGRNLLNTEAFF. This chain joins TRBV6-6 and TRBJ1-1, with 8 bases lining up with TRBD1. Germline CDR1 MNHNY, CDR2 SVGAGI (reference sequence). The J segment lost 0 bases and the V segment lost 4 bases, leaving 13 bases of the junction unmatched. This CDR3 contains 18 residues.

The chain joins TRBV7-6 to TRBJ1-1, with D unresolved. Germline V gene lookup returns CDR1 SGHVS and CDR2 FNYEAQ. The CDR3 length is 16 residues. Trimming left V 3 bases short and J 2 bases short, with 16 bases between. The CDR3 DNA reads TGTGCCAGCAGCTTTGCGACCCCCTGGCGAAACACTGAAGCTTTCTTT. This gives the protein CASSFATPWRNTEAFF.

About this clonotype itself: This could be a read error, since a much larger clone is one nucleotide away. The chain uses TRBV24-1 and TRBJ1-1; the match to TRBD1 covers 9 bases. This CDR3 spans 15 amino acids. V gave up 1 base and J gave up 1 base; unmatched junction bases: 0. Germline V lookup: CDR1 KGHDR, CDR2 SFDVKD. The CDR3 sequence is CATSDLQGANTEAFF. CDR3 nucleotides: TGTGCCACCAGTGATTTACAGGGGGCGAACACTGAAGCTTTCTTT.

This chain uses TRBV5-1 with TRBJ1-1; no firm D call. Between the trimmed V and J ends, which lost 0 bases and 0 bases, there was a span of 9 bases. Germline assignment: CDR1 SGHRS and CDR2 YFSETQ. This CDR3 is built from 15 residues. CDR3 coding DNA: TGCGCCAGCAGCTTGGACCCTACAGTGAACACTGAAGCTTTCTTT. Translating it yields CASSLDPTVNTEAFF.

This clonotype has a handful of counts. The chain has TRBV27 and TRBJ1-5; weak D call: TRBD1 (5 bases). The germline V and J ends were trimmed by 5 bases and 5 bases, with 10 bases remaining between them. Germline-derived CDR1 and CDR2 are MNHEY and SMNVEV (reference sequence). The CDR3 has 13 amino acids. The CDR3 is CASSVDIYQPQHF. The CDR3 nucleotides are TGTGCCAGCAGTGTGGACATATATCAGCCCCAGCATTTT.

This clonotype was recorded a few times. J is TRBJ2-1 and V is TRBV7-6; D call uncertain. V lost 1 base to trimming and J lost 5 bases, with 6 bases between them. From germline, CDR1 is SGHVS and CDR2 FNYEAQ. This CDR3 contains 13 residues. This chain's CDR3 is CASSLGADNEQFF. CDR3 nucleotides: TGTGCCAGCAGCTTAGGAGCCGACAATGAGCAGTTCTTC.

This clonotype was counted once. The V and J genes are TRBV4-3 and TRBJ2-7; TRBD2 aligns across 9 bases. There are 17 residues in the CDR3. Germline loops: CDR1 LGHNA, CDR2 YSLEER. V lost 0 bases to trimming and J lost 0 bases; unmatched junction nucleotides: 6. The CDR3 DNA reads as TGCGCCAGCAGCCAAGAGGGACTAGCAGATAGCTCCTACGAGCAGTACTTC. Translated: CASSQEGLADSSYEQYF.

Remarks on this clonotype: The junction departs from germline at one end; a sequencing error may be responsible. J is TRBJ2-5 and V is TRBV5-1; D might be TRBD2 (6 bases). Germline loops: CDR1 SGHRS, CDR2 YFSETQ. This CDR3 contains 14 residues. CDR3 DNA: TGCGACAGCAGCGGGCACTCGAGACAAGAGACCCAGTACTTC. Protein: CDSSGHSRQETQYF.